A few counts support the clone carrying this T cell receptor (beta chain). V was shortened by 3 bases and J by 1 base, with 7 bases between the two germline ends. This CDR3 region has 13 residues. CDR1 is MGHRA and CDR2 is YSYEKL in the germline V gene. The sample is drawn from a study of T-cell reconstitution after alpha-beta-depleted transplantation in children. Construction of the TCRbeta library involved unique molecular identifiers. TCRdb fed the PCR reads into MiXCR, producing one record per CDR3 protein. The sample lists under 400,000 distinct CDR3 sequences; approximately 23% were seen once. The rearrangement links TRBV4-1 to TRBJ2-7; D perhaps matches TRBD1 (6 bases). This sample comprised PBMCs, mostly from graft donor cells, obtained 180 days after TCRalphabeta/CD19-depleted stem cell transplant. This receptor was taken from a male patient younger than 18 who had a stem cell transplant for acute lymphoblastic leukemia, so the T cells may come from the graft donor. The CDR3 DNA is TGCGCCAGCAGCCAGACAGGTTCCTACGAGCAGTACTTC. Its translation: CASSQTGSYEQYF.